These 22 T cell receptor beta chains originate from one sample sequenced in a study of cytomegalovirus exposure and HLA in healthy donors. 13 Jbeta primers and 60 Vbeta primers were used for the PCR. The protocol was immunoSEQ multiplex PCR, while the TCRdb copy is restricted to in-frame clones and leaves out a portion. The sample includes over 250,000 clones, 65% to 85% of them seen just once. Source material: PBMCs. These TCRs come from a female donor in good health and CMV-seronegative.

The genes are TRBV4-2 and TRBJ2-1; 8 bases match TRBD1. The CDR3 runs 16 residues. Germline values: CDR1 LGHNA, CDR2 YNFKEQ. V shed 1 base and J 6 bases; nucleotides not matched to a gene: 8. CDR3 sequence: CASSQGGTGSANEQFF. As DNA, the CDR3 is TGTGCCAGCAGCCAAGGTGGGACAGGTTCGGCCAATGAGCAGTTCTTC.

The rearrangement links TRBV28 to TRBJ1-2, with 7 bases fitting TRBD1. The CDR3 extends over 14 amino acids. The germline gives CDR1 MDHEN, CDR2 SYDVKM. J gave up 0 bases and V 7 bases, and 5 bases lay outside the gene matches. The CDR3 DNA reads TGTGCCAGCACTAAGGGACAGCCTAACTATGGCTACACCTTC. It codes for CASTKGQPNYGYTF.

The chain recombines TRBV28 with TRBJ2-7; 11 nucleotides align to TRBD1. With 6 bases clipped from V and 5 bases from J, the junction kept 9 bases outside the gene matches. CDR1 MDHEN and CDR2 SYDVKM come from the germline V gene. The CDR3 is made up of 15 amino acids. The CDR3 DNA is TGTGCCAGCAGATCCCCGGGACAGGGGGACCACGAGCAGTACTTC. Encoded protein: CASRSPGQGDHEQYF.

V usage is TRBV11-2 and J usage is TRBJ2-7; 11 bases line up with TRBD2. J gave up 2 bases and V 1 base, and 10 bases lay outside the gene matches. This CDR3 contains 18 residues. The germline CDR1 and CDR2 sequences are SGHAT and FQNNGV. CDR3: CASSLVAVTSGAPYEQYF. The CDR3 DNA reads TGTGCCAGCAGCTTAGTGGCGGTGACTAGCGGGGCTCCCTACGAGCAGTACTTC.

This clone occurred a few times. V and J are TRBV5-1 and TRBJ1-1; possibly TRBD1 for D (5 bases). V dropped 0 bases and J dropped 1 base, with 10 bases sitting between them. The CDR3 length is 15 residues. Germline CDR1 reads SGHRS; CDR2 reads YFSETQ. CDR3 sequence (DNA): TGCGCCAGCAGCTTGGGTGGGGGGAAGAACACTGAAGCTTTCTTT. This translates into CASSLGGGKNTEAFF.

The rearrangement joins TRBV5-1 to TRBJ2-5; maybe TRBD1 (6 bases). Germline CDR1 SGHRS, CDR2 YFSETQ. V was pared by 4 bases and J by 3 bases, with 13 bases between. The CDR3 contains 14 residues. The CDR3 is CASSRTRTEETQYF. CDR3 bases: TGCGCCAGCAGCAGGACCCGGACAGAAGAGACCCAGTACTTC.

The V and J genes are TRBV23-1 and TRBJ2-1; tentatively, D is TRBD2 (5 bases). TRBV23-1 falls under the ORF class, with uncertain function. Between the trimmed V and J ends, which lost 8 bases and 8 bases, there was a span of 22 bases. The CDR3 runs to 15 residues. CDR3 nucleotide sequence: TGCGCCAGCCACCCTAGGCCTACTAGTTTCCATGAGCAGTTCTTC. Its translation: CASHPRPTSFHEQFF.

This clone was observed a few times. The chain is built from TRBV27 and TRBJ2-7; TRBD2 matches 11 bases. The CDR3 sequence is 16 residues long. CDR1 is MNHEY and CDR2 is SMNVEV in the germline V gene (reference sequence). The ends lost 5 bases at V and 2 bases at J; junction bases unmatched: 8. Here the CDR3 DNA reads TGTGCCAGCAGTCCTCCGGGACTAGCGGCAACCTACGAGCAGTACTTC. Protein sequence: CASSPPGLAATYEQYF.

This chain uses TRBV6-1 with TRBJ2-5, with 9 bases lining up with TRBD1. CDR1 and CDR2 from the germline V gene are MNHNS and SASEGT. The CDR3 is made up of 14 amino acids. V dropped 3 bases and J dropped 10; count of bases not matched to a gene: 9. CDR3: CASSDRTGDRDQYF. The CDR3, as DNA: TGTGCCAGCAGTGACCGGACAGGGGATCGGGACCAGTACTTC.

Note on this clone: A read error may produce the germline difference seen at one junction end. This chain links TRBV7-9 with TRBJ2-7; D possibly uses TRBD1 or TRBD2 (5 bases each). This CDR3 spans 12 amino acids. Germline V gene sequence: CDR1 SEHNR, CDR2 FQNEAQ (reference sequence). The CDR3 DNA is TGTTCCAGCAGCGGACAAATCAACGAGCAGTACTTC. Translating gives CSSSGQINEQYF.

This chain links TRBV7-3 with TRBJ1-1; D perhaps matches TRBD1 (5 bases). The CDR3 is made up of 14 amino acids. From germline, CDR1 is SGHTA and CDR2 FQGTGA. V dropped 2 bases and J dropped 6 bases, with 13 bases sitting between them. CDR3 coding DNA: TGTGCCAGCAGCTTATTGCCCGCGGGGCCTGAAGCTTTCTTT. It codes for CASSLLPAGPEAFF.

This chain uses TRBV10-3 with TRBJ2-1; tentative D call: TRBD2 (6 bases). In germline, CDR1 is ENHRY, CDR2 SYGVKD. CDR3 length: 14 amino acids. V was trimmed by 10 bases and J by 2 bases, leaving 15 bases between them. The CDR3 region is CATSALEAYNEQFF. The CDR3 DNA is TGTGCCACTAGCGCTCTAGAGGCCTACAATGAGCAGTTCTTC.

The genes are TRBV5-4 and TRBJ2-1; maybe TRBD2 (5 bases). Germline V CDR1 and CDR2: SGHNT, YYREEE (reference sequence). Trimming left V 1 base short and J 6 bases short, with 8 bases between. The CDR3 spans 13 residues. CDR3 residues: CASSLREFNEQFF. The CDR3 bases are TGTGCCAGCAGCTTGAGGGAGTTCAATGAGCAGTTCTTC.

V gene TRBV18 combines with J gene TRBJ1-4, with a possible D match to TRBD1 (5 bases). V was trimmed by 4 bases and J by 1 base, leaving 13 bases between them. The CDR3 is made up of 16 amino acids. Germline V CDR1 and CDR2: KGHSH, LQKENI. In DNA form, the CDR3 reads TGTGCCAGCTCACGGGTTCAGGGAAAAACTAATGAAAAACTGTTTTTT. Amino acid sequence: CASSRVQGKTNEKLFF.

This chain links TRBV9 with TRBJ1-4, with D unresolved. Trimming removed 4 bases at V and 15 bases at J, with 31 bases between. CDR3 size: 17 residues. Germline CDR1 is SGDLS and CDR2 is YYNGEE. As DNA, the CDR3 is TGTGCCAGCAGCCCCGCCGAGGGCTTGGGATCTCCGAGGCTCGTGTTTTTT. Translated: CASSPAEGLGSPRLVFF. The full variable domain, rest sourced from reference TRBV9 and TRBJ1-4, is DSGVTQTPKHLITATGQRVTLRCSPRSGDLSVYWYQQSLDQGLQFLIQYYNGEERAKGNILERFSAQQFPDLHSELNLSSLELGDSALYFCASSPAEGLGSPRLVFFGSGTQLSVL.

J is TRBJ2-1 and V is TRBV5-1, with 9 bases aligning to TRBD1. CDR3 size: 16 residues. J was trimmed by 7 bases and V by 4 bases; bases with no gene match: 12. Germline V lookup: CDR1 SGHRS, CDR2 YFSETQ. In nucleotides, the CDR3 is TGCGCCAGCAGCATTTTATTGGGACAGGGCTTGAATGAGCAGTTCTTC. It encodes CASSILLGQGLNEQFF.

DNA of the CDR3: TGTGCCAGCTCCCAAGGACAGGGGAGCTCCTACGAGCAGTACTTC. Translation: CASSQGQGSSYEQYF. The rearrangement joins TRBV18 to TRBJ2-7, with 9 bases identical to TRBD1. This CDR3 is 15 amino acids long. V lost 6 bases and J lost 0; bases outside the gene matches: 6. CDR1 KGHSH and CDR2 LQKENI come from the germline V gene.

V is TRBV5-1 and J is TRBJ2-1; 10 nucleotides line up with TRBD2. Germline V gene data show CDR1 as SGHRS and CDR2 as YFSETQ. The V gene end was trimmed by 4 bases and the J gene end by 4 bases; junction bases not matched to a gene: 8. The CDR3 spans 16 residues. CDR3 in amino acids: CASSAGLADLYNEQFF. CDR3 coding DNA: TGCGCCAGCAGCGCCGGACTAGCGGACTTATACAATGAGCAGTTCTTC.

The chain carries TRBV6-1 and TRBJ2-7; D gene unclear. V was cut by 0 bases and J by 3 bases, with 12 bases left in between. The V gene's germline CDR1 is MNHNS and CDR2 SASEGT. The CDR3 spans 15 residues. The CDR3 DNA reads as TGTGCCAGCAGTGAAGCGTCGATTGGAGTCTACGAGCAGTACTTC. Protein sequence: CASSEASIGVYEQYF.

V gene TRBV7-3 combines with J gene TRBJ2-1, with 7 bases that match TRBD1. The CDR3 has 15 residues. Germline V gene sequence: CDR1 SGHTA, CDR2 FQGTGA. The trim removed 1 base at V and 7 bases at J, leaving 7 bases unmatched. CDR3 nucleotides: TGTGCCAGCAGCTTAAGGACAGGTGGGGCTAATGAGCAGTTCTTC. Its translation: CASSLRTGGANEQFF. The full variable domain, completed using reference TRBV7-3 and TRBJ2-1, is GAGVSQTPSNKVTEKGKYVELRCDPISGHTALYWYRQSLGQGPEFLIYFQGTGAADDSGLPNDRFFAVRPEGSVSTLKIQRTERGDSAVYLCASSLRTGGANEQFFGPGTRLTVL.

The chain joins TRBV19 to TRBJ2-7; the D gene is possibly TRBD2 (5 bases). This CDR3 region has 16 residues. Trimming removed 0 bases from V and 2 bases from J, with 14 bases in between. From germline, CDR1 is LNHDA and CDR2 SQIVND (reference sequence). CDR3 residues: CASSIEGGQKTYEQYF. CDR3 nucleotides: TGTGCCAGTAGTATAGAAGGCGGGCAGAAAACCTACGAGCAGTACTTC.

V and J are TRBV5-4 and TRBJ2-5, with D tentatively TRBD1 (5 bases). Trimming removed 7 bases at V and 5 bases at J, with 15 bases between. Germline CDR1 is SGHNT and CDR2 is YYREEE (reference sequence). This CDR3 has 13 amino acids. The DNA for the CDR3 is TGTGCCAGCGGACGACAGTCCGGCGAGACCCAGTACTTC. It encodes CASGRQSGETQYF.